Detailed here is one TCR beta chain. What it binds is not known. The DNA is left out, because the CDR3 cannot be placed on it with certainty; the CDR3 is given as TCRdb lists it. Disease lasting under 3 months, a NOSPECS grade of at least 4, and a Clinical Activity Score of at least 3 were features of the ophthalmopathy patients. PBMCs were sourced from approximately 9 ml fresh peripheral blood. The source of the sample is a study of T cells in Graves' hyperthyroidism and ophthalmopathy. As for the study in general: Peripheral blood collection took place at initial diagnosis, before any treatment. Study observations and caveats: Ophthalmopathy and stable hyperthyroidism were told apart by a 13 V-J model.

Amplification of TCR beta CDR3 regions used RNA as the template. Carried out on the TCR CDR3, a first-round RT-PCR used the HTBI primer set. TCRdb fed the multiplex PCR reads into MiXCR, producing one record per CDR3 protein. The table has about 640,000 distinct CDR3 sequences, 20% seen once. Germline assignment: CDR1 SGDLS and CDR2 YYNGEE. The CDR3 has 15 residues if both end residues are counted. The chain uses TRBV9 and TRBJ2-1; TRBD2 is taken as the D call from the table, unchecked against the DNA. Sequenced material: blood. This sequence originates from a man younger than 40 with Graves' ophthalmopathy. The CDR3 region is CASSVASGTHNEQSF.